This T cell receptor (beta chain) was recorded in a study of blood T cell repertoires in COVID-19. Background on the study: Spain, Italy and the United States supplied samples that represented acute and convalescent COVID-19. In each case, the material was cDNA or gDNA derived from T cells, B-cell-depleted T cells, or PBMCs.

The authors' processing: Cell counts per sample came from amplifying reference gene primers. Clones were sequenced by immunoSEQ multiplex PCR, and TCRdb holds only the in-frame ones, with some missing. D and trimming were read from the DNA, whereas the V and J calls and clone size are those reported in that table. The data contain 200,000 to 250,000 clones, approximately 85% of them seen just once; the ten biggest clones take up 0.98%. CDR1 is SGHRS and CDR2 is YFSETQ in the germline V gene. The CDR3 consists of 13 residues. The ends lost 4 bases at V and 6 bases at J; junction bases unmatched: 6. The chain employs TRBV5-1 and TRBJ2-7; the match to TRBD1 covers 8 bases. The source material was peripheral blood. The sequence was collected from a man in his forties or fifties with acute or convalescent COVID-19. The CDR3 reads CASSTDRAAEQYF. Written as DNA, the CDR3 is TGCGCCAGCAGCACGGACAGGGCGGCCGAGCAGTACTTC.